What follows are 10 T cell receptor beta chains derived from one specimen sequenced in a study of blood T cell repertoires in COVID-19. Here immunoSEQ multiplex PCR was the method, and the copy in TCRdb shows in-frame clones only, minus some. The table lists more than 200,000 clones, around 84% of them singletons. Sequences were obtained from peripheral blood. Receptors were obtained from a woman of 80 years or more with COVID-19, enrolled during active disease.

The CDR3 loop is CASSSTGAPDEQYF. The CDR3 DNA follows: TGCGCCAGCAGCTCAACAGGCGCACCGGACGAGCAGTACTTC. The chain carries TRBV5-1 and TRBJ2-7; D is perhaps TRBD1 (5 bases). Germline V gene data show CDR1 as SGHRS and CDR2 as YFSETQ. The CDR3 runs 14 residues. Trimming removed 3 bases from V and 5 bases from J, with 15 bases in between.

The chain couples TRBV5-1 to TRBJ1-4, with a tentative D call TRBD1 (6 bases). V dropped 0 bases and J dropped 6 bases, with 12 bases sitting between them. Germline assignment: CDR1 SGHRS and CDR2 YFSETQ. This CDR3 is built from 15 residues. CDR3 protein: CASSLEGQTYEKLFF. The CDR3 DNA is TGCGCCAGCAGCTTGGAAGGACAGACTTATGAAAAACTGTTTTTT.

The chain is built from TRBV19 and TRBJ2-1, with 9 bases matching TRBD1. Germline V gene sequence: CDR1 LNHDA, CDR2 SQIVND (reference sequence). J lost 0 bases, V lost 5 bases, and 2 bases had no gene match. The CDR3 loop spans 15 amino acids. The chain's CDR3 is CASSADRGSYNEQFF. In DNA, the CDR3 is TGTGCCAGTAGTGCGGACAGGGGCTCCTACAATGAGCAGTTCTTC.

This clone was counted only a few times. The J gene is TRBJ1-1, the V gene TRBV6-5; D is perhaps TRBD1 (6 bases). Germline V CDR1 and CDR2: MNHEY, SVGAGI. The V gene lost 0 bases and the J gene lost 5 bases, with 16 bases spanning the gap. The CDR3 covers 16 residues. The CDR3 bases are TGTGCCAGCAGTTACTCTAACTTCAGGGGAATAACTGAAGCTTTCTTT. Amino acids: CASSYSNFRGITEAFF.

The chain links TRBV24-1 to TRBJ2-2; D might be TRBD1 (6 bases). Germline-derived CDR1 and CDR2 are KGHDR and SFDVKD. CDR3 size: 15 residues. Trimming cost V 3 bases and J 1 base, with 8 bases left between them. The CDR3 sequence: CATSDPGQNTGELFF. Written as DNA, the CDR3 is TGTGCCACCAGTGATCCGGGACAGAACACCGGGGAGCTGTTTTTT.

This sequence joins TRBV4-1 and TRBJ2-5; 12 bases fit TRBD2. The germline V gene encodes CDR1 MGHRA and CDR2 YSYEKL. The junction had 4 bases not matched to a gene; V was cut back by 0 bases and J by 5 bases. The CDR3 length is 16 residues. The CDR3 DNA reads TGCGCCAGCAGCCAAGACCTAGCGGGGGGGCCCGAGACCCAGTACTTC. It yields the protein CASSQDLAGGPETQYF.

This rearrangement joins TRBV11-2 to TRBJ1-1, with D uncertain. V was shortened by 3 bases and J by 0 bases, with 11 bases between the two germline ends. This CDR3 comprises 15 residues. Germline CDR1 SGHAT, CDR2 FQNNGV. DNA for the CDR3: TGTGCCAGCAGCTTTAGGAGGGAATTGAACACTGAAGCTTTCTTT. It translates to CASSFRRELNTEAFF.

CDR3 loop: CASSPYGNTEAFF. CDR3 coding DNA: TGTGCCAGCAGCCCGTACGGGAACACTGAAGCTTTCTTT. V and J are TRBV14 and TRBJ1-1, with D unclear. Germline CDR1 reads SGHDN; CDR2 reads FVKESK. The CDR3 loop spans 13 amino acids. Trimming cost V 4 bases and J 1 base, with 7 bases left between them. Full variable domain (remainder filled in from reference TRBV14 and TRBJ1-1): EAGVTQFPSHSVIEKGQTVTLRCDPISGHDNLYWYRRVMGKEIKFLLHFVKESKQDESGMPNNRFLAERTGGTYSTLKVQPAELEDSGVYFCASSPYGNTEAFFGQGTRLTVV.

This chain links TRBV5-1 with TRBJ2-1; 15 nucleotides match TRBD2. The ends lost 1 base at V and 9 bases at J; junction bases unmatched: 5. The CDR3 runs to 16 residues. The V gene's germline CDR1 is SGHRS and CDR2 YFSETQ. The CDR3 sequence: CASSLRTSGGAGEQFF. The CDR3 DNA is TGCGCCAGCAGCTTGCGGACTAGCGGGGGGGCCGGTGAGCAGTTCTTC.

The chain couples TRBV21-1 to TRBJ2-5; the table's D call of TRBD1 was not tested on the DNA. TRBV21-1 is deemed a pseudogene. The CDR3 spans 17 residues. The CDR3 sequence is CASSKAIRTEYQETQYF. In DNA, the CDR3 is TGTGCCAGCAGCAAAGCAATAAGGACAGAATACCAAGAGACCCAGTACTTC.